One and the same sample provided the 11 T cell receptor beta chains below, sequenced in a study of OX40 agonist ivuxolimab in advanced cancers. Library generation was performed with the immunoSEQ multiplex PCR assay. TCRdb re-hosts the immuneACCESS table, in-frame sequences only. Its copies lack some clones; in the studies checked, an unresolved V gene accounts for under half of them, and the cause for the rest is not known. The sample table shows about 70,000 clones, and around 86% are seen once. The ten most abundant clones make up 8% to 10% of the sample. Sequencing used CD4+ or CD8+ T cells sorted from blood, obtained in a trial of the OX40 agonist ivuxolimab. These receptor sequences come from an adult with an advanced solid tumor such as melanoma, head and neck, liver or kidney cancer.

V and J are TRBV21-1 and TRBJ2-1; TRBD2 reflects the table's D call only, with no check against the DNA. TRBV21-1 is recorded as a pseudogene. This CDR3 is 18 amino acids long. The CDR3 DNA follows: TGTGCCAGCAGCAAACTACGTCCGACCCCGGCGGGGTACAATGAGCAGTTCTTC. Translation: CASSKLRPTPAGYNEQFF.

The chain combines TRBV28 with TRBJ2-6; weak D call: TRBD1 (6 bases). Germline V lookup: CDR1 MDHEN, CDR2 SYDVKM. The ends were cut back, 4 bases at V and 1 base at J, with 8 bases in the middle. CDR3 length: 15 residues. This CDR3 is CASSSTGSGANVLTF. The CDR3 DNA follows: TGTGCCAGCAGTTCCACAGGGTCTGGGGCCAACGTCCTGACTTTC.

The V and J genes are TRBV19 and TRBJ2-5, with 10 bases aligning to TRBD2. Losses at the gene ends were 5 bases for V and 5 bases for J; bases not matched to a gene: 20. This CDR3 is 19 amino acids long. Germline V gene sequence: CDR1 LNHDA, CDR2 SQIVND (reference sequence). For the CDR3, the DNA is TGTGCCAGTAGTCCGTCGCGTACCCCCGGAGCGGGGGGGCTGGAGACCCAGTACTTC. The encoded protein is CASSPSRTPGAGGLETQYF.

The rearrangement uses TRBV5-8 and TRBJ1-1; TRBD1 might be the D (6 bases). This CDR3 region has 14 residues. V was pared by 2 bases and J by 5 bases, with 13 bases between. Looked up from germline, CDR1 is SGHTS and CDR2 is YDEGEE. In DNA, the CDR3 is TGTGCCAGCAGCTTAGCCGGGGGGGCGACTGAAGCTTTCTTT. Its translation: CASSLAGGATEAFF.

The chain has TRBV4-2 and TRBJ2-7; TRBD2 matches 7 bases. V gave up 1 base and J gave up 3 bases; unmatched junction bases: 6. This CDR3 is built from 15 residues. Germline values: CDR1 LGHNA, CDR2 YNFKEQ. The chain's CDR3 is CASSQVITSDYEQYF. The CDR3 DNA is TGTGCCAGCAGCCAAGTTATCACTAGCGACTACGAGCAGTACTTC.

The chain carries TRBV5-4 and TRBJ2-5; TRBD2 is a possible D gene (5 bases). Germline CDR1 reads SGHNT; CDR2 reads YYREEE (reference sequence). The ends were cut back, 4 bases at V and 2 bases at J, with 12 bases in the middle. This CDR3 region has 14 residues. CDR3 residues: CASSGAEKQETQYF. The CDR3 coding sequence is TGTGCCAGCAGCGGAGCGGAGAAACAAGAGACCCAGTACTTC.

The V call is TRBV7-3, the J call TRBJ2-1; D is uncertain. Germline CDR1 reads SGHTA; CDR2 reads FQGTGA. The V gene lost 4 bases and the J gene lost 9 bases, with 10 bases spanning the gap. The CDR3 is made up of 12 amino acids. The CDR3 nucleotides are TGTGCCAGCAGCTGGCACAAGGGTGAGCAGTTCTTC. As protein: CASSWHKGEQFF.

The chain is built from TRBV5-6 and TRBJ1-5; TRBD1 matches 12 bases. The ends lost 3 bases at V and 6 bases at J; junction bases unmatched: 7. Germline V gives CDR1 SGHDT, CDR2 YYEEEE. The CDR3 consists of 16 residues. CDR3 nucleotides: TGTGCCAGCAGCTGGGCGGGACAGGGGGCCAGTCAGCCCCAGCATTTT. Its translation: CASSWAGQGASQPQHF.

The chain couples TRBV6-5 to TRBJ2-3; 9 nucleotides match TRBD2. J lost 4 bases, V lost 3 bases, and 5 bases had no gene match. Germline CDR1 is MNHEY and CDR2 is SVGAGI. CDR3 length: 15 residues. CDR3 sequence: CASSYVAGGADTQYF. The DNA of the CDR3 is TGTGCCAGCAGTTATGTGGCGGGGGGGGCAGATACGCAGTATTTT.

This chain uses TRBV5-4 with TRBJ2-3; D unclear. CDR1 and CDR2 from the germline V gene are SGHNT and YYREEE (reference sequence). The length of the CDR3 is 13 residues. Deletions cut 4 bases from V and 4 bases from J, with 10 bases between. DNA for the CDR3: TGTGCCAGCAGCACCTATTCGGCAGATACGCAGTATTTT. Translation: CASSTYSADTQYF.

The chain joins TRBV29-1 to TRBJ1-1; D is possibly TRBD1 (6 bases). This CDR3 is 12 amino acids long. V was pared by 7 bases and J by 4 bases, with 13 bases between. Germline CDR1 and CDR2: SQVTM and ANQGSEA. CDR3 in amino acids: CSANREVTEAFF. The CDR3, as DNA: TGCAGCGCAAACAGGGAAGTCACTGAAGCTTTCTTT.